The 8 T cell receptor beta chains given below trace back to one sample, sequenced in a study of cytomegalovirus exposure and HLA in healthy donors. PCR amplification relied on 60 Vbeta primers (plus 13 Jbeta primers). Clones were sequenced by immunoSEQ multiplex PCR, and TCRdb holds only the in-frame ones, with some missing. The sample has some 120,000 clones; roughly 86% are singletons. Sequencing was carried out using PBMCs. These receptors were obtained from a man aged 18 to 29 in good health and CMV-seronegative.

This chain links TRBV12-5 with TRBJ1-2; D gene ambiguous. V was clipped by 2 bases and J by 6 bases, with 16 bases between them. The CDR3 covers 15 residues. Germline V gives CDR1 LGHNT, CDR2 FRNRAP. CDR3 loop: CASGLFNRRVDGYTF. CDR3 coding DNA: TGTGCTAGTGGTTTGTTCAACAGAAGAGTGGATGGCTACACCTTC. Combining the CDR3 with reference TRBV12-5 and TRBJ1-2 gives the whole variable domain DARVTQTPRHKVTEMGQEVTMRCQPILGHNTVFWYRQTMMQGLELLAYFRNRAPLDDSGMPKDRFSAEMPDATLATLKIQPSEPRDSAVYFCASGLFNRRVDGYTFGSGTRLTVV.

Worth noting for this clone: This sample also contains other DNA sequences that code for the same CDR3. This sequence joins TRBV10-3 and TRBJ1-2, with D tentatively TRBD1 (6 bases). The germline gives CDR1 ENHRY, CDR2 SYGVKD. Trimming stripped 8 bases from V and 0 bases from J, with 10 bases between. CDR3 length equals 13 residues. The CDR3 is CAIQGLANYGYTF. The CDR3 DNA reads TGTGCCATCCAGGGGTTAGCTAACTATGGCTACACCTTC.

The gene calls are TRBV2 and TRBJ1-6; tentatively, D is TRBD1 (6 bases). Deletions cut 2 bases from V and 5 bases from J, with 10 bases between. The CDR3 runs to 15 residues. The germline V gene has CDR1 SNHLY and CDR2 FYNNEI. The CDR3 bases are TGTGCCAGCAGTGAAAGTCACAGGGATAATTCACCCCTCCACTTT. This translates into CASSESHRDNSPLHF.

CDR3 protein: CASSEEKQVRGTAQYF. CDR3 DNA: TGTGCCAGCAGTGAAGAGAAACAGGTGAGGGGGACGGCGCAGTATTTT. V is TRBV2 and J is TRBJ2-3, with D perhaps matching TRBD1 (6 bases). The CDR3 runs 16 residues. V lost 1 base, J lost 10 bases, and 21 bases lay in between. The germline V gene encodes CDR1 SNHLY and CDR2 FYNNEI.

The chain combines TRBV5-1 with TRBJ2-7, with D possibly being TRBD1 (6 bases). V lost 4 bases and J lost 0, with 11 bases in between. CDR3 length equals 14 residues. CDR1 SGHRS and CDR2 YFSETQ come from the germline V gene. The CDR3: CASSQDSYSYEQYF. CDR3 nucleotides: TGCGCCAGCAGCCAGGACAGTTACTCCTACGAGCAGTACTTC.

The rearrangement links TRBV5-1 to TRBJ2-2, with 7 positions matching TRBD2. From germline, CDR1 is SGHRS and CDR2 YFSETQ. After removal of 4 bases from V and 2 bases from J, the junction contained 11 bases not matched to a gene. The CDR3 has 17 amino acids. CDR3 region: CASSPRAGMGNTGELFF. The CDR3, as DNA: TGCGCCAGCAGCCCGCGAGCGGGGATGGGTAACACCGGGGAGCTGTTTTTT.

This chain uses TRBV9 with TRBJ2-5, with D perhaps matching TRBD1 (6 bases). Germline loops: CDR1 SGDLS, CDR2 YYNGEE. The V end lost 3 bases, the J end lost 4 bases, and 19 bases lay between the germline ends. This CDR3 comprises 16 residues. The CDR3 here is CASSAYPGQTGETQYF. The CDR3 DNA reads as TGTGCCAGCAGCGCCTACCCAGGACAGACCGGAGAGACCCAGTACTTC.

This chain links TRBV9 with TRBJ1-5; D is unclear. V was cut by 0 bases and J by 7 bases, with 8 bases left in between. The CDR3 runs 13 residues. Germline V lookup: CDR1 SGDLS, CDR2 YYNGEE. The CDR3, as DNA: TGTGCCAGCAGCGTAGGACTTTCGCAGCCCCAGCATTTT. Its protein product is CASSVGLSQPQHF.